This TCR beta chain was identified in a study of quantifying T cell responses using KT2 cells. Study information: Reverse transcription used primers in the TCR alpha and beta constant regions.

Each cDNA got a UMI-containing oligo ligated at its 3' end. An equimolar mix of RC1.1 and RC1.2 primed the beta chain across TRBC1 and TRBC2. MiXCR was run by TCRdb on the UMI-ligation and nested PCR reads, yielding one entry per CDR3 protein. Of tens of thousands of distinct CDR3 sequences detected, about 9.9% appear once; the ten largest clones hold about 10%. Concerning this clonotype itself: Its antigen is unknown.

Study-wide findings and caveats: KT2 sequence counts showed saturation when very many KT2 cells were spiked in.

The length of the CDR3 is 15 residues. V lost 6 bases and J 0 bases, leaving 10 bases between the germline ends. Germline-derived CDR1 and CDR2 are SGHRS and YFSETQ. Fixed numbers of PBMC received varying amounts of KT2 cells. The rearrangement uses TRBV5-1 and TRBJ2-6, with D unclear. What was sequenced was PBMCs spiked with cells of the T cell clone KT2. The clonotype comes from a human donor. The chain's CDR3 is CASIAEASGANVLTF. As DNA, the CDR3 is TGCGCCAGCATCGCCGAGGCCTCTGGGGCCAACGTCCTGACTTTC.